A single sample gave rise to the 23 T cell receptor beta chains below, sequenced in a study of beta chain features in type 1 diabetes. Every bit of the isolated RNA underwent reverse transcription, so sequencing read expressed TCRB transcripts. Sequencing was performed with immunoSEQ multiplex PCR; in TCRdb, only in-frame clones are kept and a portion is missing. The top ten hold 0.053% of the sample, which has around 240,000 clones, around 68% seen once. The specimen sequenced was naive CD4+ T cells from blood. Every receptor here comes from a man aged 25 to 40 in good health.

The chain employs TRBV9 and TRBJ2-7; 8 bases agree with TRBD1. Losses at the gene ends were 7 bases for V and 2 bases for J; bases not matched to a gene: 8. Germline CDR1 SGDLS, CDR2 YYNGEE. This CDR3 is built from 14 residues. In nucleotides, the CDR3 is TGTGCCAGCTCCCTAGGACAGGGAACCTACGAGCAGTACTTC. Translated, it gives CASSLGQGTYEQYF.

The V and J genes are TRBV9 and TRBJ2-7, with 10 bases that match TRBD2. There are 15 residues in the CDR3. The V segment lost 4 bases and the J segment 0 bases; nucleotides outside the gene matches: 4. Germline V CDR1 and CDR2: SGDLS, YYNGEE. For the CDR3, the DNA is TGTGCCAGCAGCCCGGCTAGCGGGAGCTCCTACGAGCAGTACTTC. Translating it yields CASSPASGSSYEQYF.

The chain recombines TRBV30 with TRBJ2-2; TRBD2 aligns across 7 bases. The V segment lost 4 bases and the J segment 4 bases; nucleotides outside the gene matches: 9. Per the germline V gene, CDR1 is GTSNPN and CDR2 is SVGIG (reference sequence). This CDR3 region has 15 residues. CDR3 sequence: CAWNNAGAGTGELFF. CDR3 sequence (DNA): TGTGCCTGGAACAACGCGGGAGCGGGCACCGGGGAGCTGTTTTTT. Full variable domain (missing parts from reference TRBV30 and TRBJ2-2): SQTIHQWPATLVQPVGSPLSLECTVEGTSNPNLYWYRQAAGRGLQLLFYSVGIGQISSEVPQNLSASRPQDRQFILSSKKLLLSDSGFYLCAWNNAGAGTGELFFGEGSRLTVL.

Note on this clone: The sample carries other DNA sequences with the same CDR3. The chain uses TRBV30 and TRBJ2-5; D remains unclear. This CDR3 spans 11 amino acids. Germline CDR1 is GTSNPN and CDR2 is SVGIG (reference sequence). The V gene lost 0 bases and the J gene lost 4 bases, with 3 bases spanning the gap. Here the CDR3 DNA reads TGTGCCTGGAGTGTCGGAGAGACCCAGTACTTC. Amino acid sequence: CAWSVGETQYF. Supplemented by reference TRBV30 and TRBJ2-5, the full variable domain reads SQTIHQWPATLVQPVGSPLSLECTVEGTSNPNLYWYRQAAGRGLQLLFYSVGIGQISSEVPQNLSASRPQDRQFILSSKKLLLSDSGFYLCAWSVGETQYFGPGTRLLVL.

V usage is TRBV10-3 and J usage is TRBJ2-3; 10 bases align to TRBD1. The germline CDR1 and CDR2 sequences are ENHRY and SYGVKD. This CDR3 comprises 15 residues. The junction had 5 bases not matched to a gene; V was cut back by 6 bases and J by 2 bases. CDR3: CAIRGTGATTDTQYF. CDR3 nucleotides: TGTGCCATCAGGGGGACAGGGGCTACCACAGATACGCAGTATTTT.

The V and J genes are TRBV2 and TRBJ2-3; TRBD2 agrees at 8 bases. Germline V CDR1 and CDR2: SNHLY, FYNNEI. CDR3 length equals 16 residues. The trim removed 4 bases at V and 2 bases at J, leaving 8 bases unmatched. The CDR3 DNA reads as TGTGCCAGCAGTGGGGGTGTACTAGCGGCCACAGATACGCAGTATTTT. Protein: CASSGGVLAATDTQYF.

In DNA, the CDR3 is TGCAGCGTTGAAGATGGACTAGCGCTTTACAATGAGCAGTTCTTC. Encoded protein: CSVEDGLALYNEQFF. V is TRBV29-1 and J is TRBJ2-1; the match to TRBD2 covers 9 bases. Germline V gene data show CDR1 as SQVTM and CDR2 as ANQGSEA. This CDR3 comprises 15 residues. V was clipped by 0 bases and J by 4 bases; unmatched bases: 4.

Comments on this clone: This sample includes further DNA sequences coding for the same CDR3. The chain combines TRBV29-1 with TRBJ1-1; D remains ambiguous. In germline, CDR1 is SQVTM, CDR2 ANQGSEA. The V gene lost 3 bases and the J gene lost 0 bases, with 8 bases spanning the gap. This CDR3 is built from 13 residues. CDR3 bases: TGCAGCGTTGAGAGGGCAGTGAACACTGAAGCTTTCTTT. Translating it yields CSVERAVNTEAFF.

The J gene is TRBJ2-3, the V gene TRBV16, with D possibly called TRBD1 or TRBD2 (5 bases each). V was pared by 2 bases and J by 5 bases, with 11 bases between. The CDR3 is 14 amino acids. CDR1 and CDR2 (germline): KGHSY, FQNENV. This chain's CDR3 is CASSQEGSRDTQYF. For the CDR3, the DNA is TGTGCCAGCAGCCAAGAGGGGTCGAGAGATACGCAGTATTTT.

On this clone itself: Distinct nucleotide sequences in the sample also encode this CDR3. CDR3 residues: CAWSVQLNTEAFF. The DNA for the CDR3 is TGTGCCTGGAGTGTACAGCTGAACACTGAAGCTTTCTTT. The chain links TRBV30 to TRBJ1-1; no clear D. Germline V lookup: CDR1 GTSNPN, CDR2 SVGIG (reference sequence). Trimming left V 0 bases short and J 0 bases short, with 5 bases between. The CDR3 contains 13 residues.

This clone occurred a few times. The chain combines TRBV5-4 with TRBJ2-1; unclear D gene. The length of the CDR3 is 11 residues. CDR1 and CDR2 from the germline V gene are SGHNT and YYREEE (reference sequence). V gave up 4 bases and J gave up 5 bases, with 4 bases separating them. CDR3 sequence: CASSRNNEQFF. The CDR3 coding sequence is TGTGCCAGCAGCAGAAACAATGAGCAGTTCTTC.

The chain employs TRBV30 and TRBJ2-2, with D possibly TRBD2 on 6 matching bases. Germline V gene sequence: CDR1 GTSNPN, CDR2 SVGIG (reference sequence). This CDR3 has 15 residues. Trimming stripped 4 bases from V and 0 bases from J, with 12 bases between. This CDR3 is CAWNGASANTGELFF. Written as DNA, the CDR3 is TGTGCCTGGAACGGGGCTAGCGCGAACACCGGGGAGCTGTTTTTT.

This clone showed up just a few times. The chain links TRBV7-9 to TRBJ2-3, with 10 bases aligning to TRBD2. CDR3 length: 15 residues. Trimming cost V 6 bases and J 5 bases; bases outside gene matches: 8. The germline CDR1 and CDR2 sequences are SEHNR and FQNEAQ (reference sequence). The CDR3: CASSRSGGAKDTQYF. Here the CDR3 DNA reads TGTGCCAGCAGTCGCAGCGGGGGGGCCAAAGATACGCAGTATTTT.

This sequence joins TRBV29-1 and TRBJ2-1, with no clear D. The CDR3 runs to 10 residues. CDR1 is SQVTM, CDR2 ANQGSEA, per germline. The ends were cut back, 8 bases at V and 12 bases at J, with 14 bases in the middle. The CDR3 loop reads CSYLRGGQFF. CDR3 nucleotides: TGCAGCTACCTCCGTGGTGGGCAGTTCTTC.

A remark on this clone: The sample carries other DNA sequences with the same CDR3. The chain joins TRBV18 to TRBJ2-3; D uncertain. This CDR3 is 12 amino acids long. CDR1 is KGHSH and CDR2 is LQKENI in the germline V gene. V lost 6 bases and J 6 bases, leaving 10 bases between the germline ends. CDR3 nucleotide sequence: TGTGCCAGCTCCCCCTCCGGGGATACGCAGTATTTT. It specifies CASSPSGDTQYF.

In DNA form, the CDR3 reads TGTGCCAGCAGTTTAACCCTAGCGGACACCGGGGAGCTGTTTTTT. This codes for CASSLTLADTGELFF. The chain couples TRBV28 to TRBJ2-2; 7 bases agree with TRBD2. This CDR3 contains 15 residues. With 2 bases clipped from V and 3 bases from J, the junction kept 3 bases outside the gene matches. Germline V CDR1 and CDR2: MDHEN, SYDVKM.

With respect to this clone: The junction departs from the called germline gene at one end, perhaps through a read error. J is TRBJ2-2 and V is TRBV29-1, with 13 positions matching TRBD2. Germline assignment: CDR1 SQVTM and CDR2 ANQGSEA. The CDR3 totals 15 residues. CDR3 bases: TGCAGCGTGGAAGGACTAGCGGGAGTCACCGGGGAGCTGTTTTTT. Its protein product is CSVEGLAGVTGELFF.

A few counts support this clone. This chain connects TRBV4-1 to TRBJ2-3, with a tentative D call TRBD1 (6 bases). Germline CDR1 is MGHRA and CDR2 is YSYEKL. The CDR3 consists of 14 residues. Trimming took 1 base from V and 6 from J, leaving 11 bases between them. CDR3 protein: CASSQVQGWDTQYF. The CDR3 coding sequence is TGCGCCAGCAGCCAAGTACAGGGATGGGATACGCAGTATTTT.

This chain joins TRBV2 and TRBJ2-5; 10 nucleotides align to TRBD1. Trimming cost V 1 base and J 4 bases; bases outside gene matches: 3. Germline CDR1 SNHLY, CDR2 FYNNEI. This CDR3 has 15 amino acids. The DNA for the CDR3 is TGTGCCAGCAGTGAAGGGGACAGGGGAGGAGAGACCCAGTACTTC. Its translation: CASSEGDRGGETQYF.

The genes are TRBV30 and TRBJ2-7; D uncertain. CDR3 length: 12 amino acids. Trimming left V 2 bases short and J 2 bases short, with 7 bases between. Germline CDR1 GTSNPN, CDR2 SVGIG (reference sequence). Here the CDR3 DNA reads TGTGCCTGGAGTTTAACGACCTACGAGCAGTACTTC. As protein: CAWSLTTYEQYF.

The J gene is TRBJ2-7, the V gene TRBV10-3, with 7 bases that match TRBD2. Germline CDR1 and CDR2: ENHRY and SYGVKD. Unmatched junction bases numbered 8, after V lost 10 bases and J lost 5 bases. The CDR3 length is 12 residues. In DNA form, the CDR3 reads TGTGCCACACGCGGGAGTTGGGACGAGCAGTACTTC. Encoded protein: CATRGSWDEQYF.

This chain joins TRBV30 and TRBJ2-1; the D gene could be TRBD1 or TRBD2 (5 bases each). V dropped 2 bases and J dropped 10 bases, with 15 bases sitting between them. Germline CDR1 and CDR2: GTSNPN and SVGIG (reference sequence). This CDR3 contains 13 residues. The CDR3 coding sequence is TGTGCCTGGAGTTCCGGGACCGCCATGGAGCAGTTCTTC. It encodes CAWSSGTAMEQFF.

This chain connects TRBV7-2 to TRBJ2-1, with 7 nucleotides matching TRBD2. The J segment lost 15 bases and the V segment lost 1 base, leaving 12 bases of the junction unmatched. This CDR3 is 14 amino acids long. Germline lookup yields CDR1 SGHTA and CDR2 FQGNSA. CDR3 amino acids: CASSLVRGSGKLFF. The CDR3 bases are TGTGCCAGCAGCTTAGTTCGTGGGAGCGGGAAGTTGTTCTTC.